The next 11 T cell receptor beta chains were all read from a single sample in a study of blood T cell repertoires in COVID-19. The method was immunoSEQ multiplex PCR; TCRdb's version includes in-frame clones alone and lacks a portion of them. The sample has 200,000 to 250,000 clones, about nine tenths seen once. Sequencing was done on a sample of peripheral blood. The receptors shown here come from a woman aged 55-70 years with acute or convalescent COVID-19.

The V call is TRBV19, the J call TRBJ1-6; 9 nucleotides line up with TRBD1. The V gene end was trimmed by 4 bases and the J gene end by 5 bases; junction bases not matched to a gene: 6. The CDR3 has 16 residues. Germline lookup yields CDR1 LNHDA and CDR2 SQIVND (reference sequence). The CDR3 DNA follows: TGTGCCAGTAGTACAGGGACAGGGAACAATAATTCACCCCTCCACTTT. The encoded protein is CASSTGTGNNNSPLHF. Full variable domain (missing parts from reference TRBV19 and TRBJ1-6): DGGITQSPKYLFRKEGQNVTLSCEQNLNHDAMYWYRQDPGQGLRLIYYSQIVNDFQKGDIAEGYSVSREKKESFPLTVTSAQKNPTAFYLCASSTGTGNNNSPLHFGNGTRLTVT.

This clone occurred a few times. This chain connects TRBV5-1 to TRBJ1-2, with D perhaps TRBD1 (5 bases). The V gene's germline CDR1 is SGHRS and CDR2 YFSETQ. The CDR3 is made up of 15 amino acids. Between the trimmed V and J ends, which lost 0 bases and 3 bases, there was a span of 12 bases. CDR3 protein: CASSLGFDSHYGYTF. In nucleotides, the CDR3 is TGCGCCAGCAGCTTGGGTTTTGACAGCCACTATGGCTACACCTTC.

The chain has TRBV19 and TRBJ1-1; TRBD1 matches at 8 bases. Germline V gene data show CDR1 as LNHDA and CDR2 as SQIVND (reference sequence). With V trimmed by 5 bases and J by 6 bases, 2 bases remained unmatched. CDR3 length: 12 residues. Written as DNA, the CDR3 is TGTGCCAGTAGTCGGGACAGGCCTGAAGCTTTCTTT. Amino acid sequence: CASSRDRPEAFF.

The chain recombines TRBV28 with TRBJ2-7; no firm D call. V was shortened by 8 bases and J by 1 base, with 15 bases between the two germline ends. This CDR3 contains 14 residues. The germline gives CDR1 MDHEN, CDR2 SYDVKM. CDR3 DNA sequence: TGTGCCAGCGTCAGGCCCCCACCTTCCTACGAGCAGTACTTC. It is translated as CASVRPPPSYEQYF.

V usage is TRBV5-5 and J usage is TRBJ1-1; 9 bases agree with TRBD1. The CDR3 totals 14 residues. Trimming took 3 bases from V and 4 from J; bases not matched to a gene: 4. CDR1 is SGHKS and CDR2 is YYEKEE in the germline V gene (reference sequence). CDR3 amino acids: CASSYRGRGTEAFF. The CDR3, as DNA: TGTGCCAGCAGCTACAGGGGGCGCGGCACTGAAGCTTTCTTT.

CDR3 in DNA: TGTGCCAGCAGCTGGCGTGACAGGGGGCATATTTGCAATCAGCCCCAGCATTTT. Amino acid sequence: CASSWRDRGHICNQPQHF. This chain links TRBV11-3 with TRBJ1-5; 10 bases map to TRBD1. CDR1 and CDR2 from the germline V gene are SGHNT and YENEEA. Trimming cost V 4 bases and J 2 bases; bases outside gene matches: 11. The CDR3 spans 18 residues.

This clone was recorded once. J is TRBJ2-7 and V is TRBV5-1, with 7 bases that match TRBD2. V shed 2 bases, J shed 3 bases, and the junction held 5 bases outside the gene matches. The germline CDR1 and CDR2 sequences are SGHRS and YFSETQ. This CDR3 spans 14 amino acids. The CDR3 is CASSLAGFSYEQYF. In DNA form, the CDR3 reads TGCGCCAGCAGCTTAGCGGGATTCAGCTACGAGCAGTACTTC.

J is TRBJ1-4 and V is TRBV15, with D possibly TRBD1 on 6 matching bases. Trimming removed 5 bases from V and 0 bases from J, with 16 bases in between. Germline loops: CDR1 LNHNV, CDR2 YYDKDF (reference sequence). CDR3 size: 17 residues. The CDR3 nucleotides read TGTGCCACCAGCCCCCCGGACAGCGACGCAACTAATGAAAAACTGTTTTTT. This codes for CATSPPDSDATNEKLFF.

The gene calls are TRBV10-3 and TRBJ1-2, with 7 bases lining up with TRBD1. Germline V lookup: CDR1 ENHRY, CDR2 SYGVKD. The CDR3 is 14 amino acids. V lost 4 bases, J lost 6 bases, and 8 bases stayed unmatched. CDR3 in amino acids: CAISGQGTWDGYTF. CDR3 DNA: TGTGCCATCAGTGGACAGGGAACATGGGATGGCTACACCTTC.

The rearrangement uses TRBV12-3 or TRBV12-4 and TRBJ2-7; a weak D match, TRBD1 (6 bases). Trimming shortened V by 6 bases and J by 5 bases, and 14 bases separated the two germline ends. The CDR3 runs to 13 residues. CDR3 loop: CASRLRQAHEQYF. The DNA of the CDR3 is TGTGCCAGCAGACTCAGACAGGCCCACGAGCAGTACTTC.

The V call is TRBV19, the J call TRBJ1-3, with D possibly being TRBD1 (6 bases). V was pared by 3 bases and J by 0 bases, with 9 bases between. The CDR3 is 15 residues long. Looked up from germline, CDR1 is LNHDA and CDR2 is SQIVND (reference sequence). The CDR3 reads CASSMDSYSGNTIYF. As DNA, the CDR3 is TGTGCCAGTAGTATGGACAGCTACTCTGGAAACACCATATATTTT.